Listed here are 7 T cell receptor beta chains from one sample, sequenced in a study of shared clonotypes between healthy human individuals. Assay used: immunoSEQ multiplex PCR; TCRdb lists only in-frame clones, some missing. The sample shows about 2.3 million clones, about 92% of them seen only once. Material for sequencing was naive CD4+ T cells from PBMCs. Sample subset: CD45RA+ positively selected. All receptors come from a man aged 18 to 29 in good health. Some clones in this sample may be carry-over from other donors' samples.

V is TRBV28 and J is TRBJ1-2, with D tentatively TRBD1 (5 bases). Trimming took off 8 bases at V and 3 bases at J, with 10 bases between the two ends. The CDR3 runs 12 residues. The germline V gene has CDR1 MDHEN and CDR2 SYDVKM. The DNA of the CDR3 is TGTGCCAGCCTCGGGACGGACTATGGCTACACCTTC. Translated: CASLGTDYGYTF.

As regards this clone: Other DNA variants within this sample encode the same CDR3. V is TRBV28 and J is TRBJ1-1; no reliable D call. Trimming left V 2 bases short and J 5 bases short, with 12 bases between. Germline CDR1 reads MDHEN; CDR2 reads SYDVKM. This CDR3 comprises 14 residues. The CDR3 nucleotides read TGTGCCAGCAGTTTAAATAGGCGCGGGACTGAAGCTTTCTTT. This codes for CASSLNRRGTEAFF.

The gene calls are TRBV25-1 and TRBJ2-1; the match to TRBD1 covers 9 bases. The CDR3 has 15 amino acids. CDR1 is MGHDK, CDR2 SYGVNS, per germline. Losses at the gene ends were 4 bases for V and 6 bases for J; bases not matched to a gene: 7. CDR3 region: CASSAEGQGRNEQFF. CDR3 coding DNA: TGTGCCAGCAGTGCGGAGGGACAGGGTCGCAATGAGCAGTTCTTC. The whole variable domain, remainder taken from reference TRBV25-1 and TRBJ2-1, is EADIYQTPRYLVIGTGKKITLECSQTMGHDKMYWYQQDPGMELHLIHYSYGVNSTEKGDLSSESTVSRIRTEHFPLTLESARPSHTSQYLCASSAEGQGRNEQFFGPGTRLTVL.

The chain combines TRBV5-1 with TRBJ1-1; D is undetermined. The CDR3 runs 16 residues. From germline, CDR1 is SGHRS and CDR2 YFSETQ. Trimming cost V 0 bases and J 2 bases, with 14 bases left between them. The CDR3 is CASSLEAGWGNTEAFF. The DNA of the CDR3 is TGCGCCAGCAGCTTGGAGGCGGGCTGGGGAAACACTGAAGCTTTCTTT.

The J gene is TRBJ2-7, the V gene TRBV7-2; D possibly matches TRBD1 or TRBD2 (5 bases each). This CDR3 has 18 residues. V shed 1 base and J shed 7 bases, with 26 bases lying between them. CDR1 SGHTA and CDR2 FQGNSA come from the germline V gene. DNA of the CDR3: TGTGCCAGCAGCTTAGTGGCCTCTATAGCCCATCCCGAGGGGGAGCAGTACTTC. This codes for CASSLVASIAHPEGEQYF.

The chain employs TRBV5-8 and TRBJ2-1; 7 bases are a match to TRBD2. CDR1 and CDR2 (germline): SGHTS, YDEGEE. With 1 base clipped from V and 3 bases from J, the junction kept 4 bases outside the gene matches. This CDR3 spans 15 amino acids. CDR3 DNA: TGTGCCAGCAGCTTGAATAGCGGGTTCTACAATGAGCAGTTCTTC. Protein sequence: CASSLNSGFYNEQFF.

V usage is TRBV7-2 and J usage is TRBJ1-6; D unresolved. Trimming removed 1 base from V and 9 bases from J, with 13 bases in between. The length of the CDR3 is 15 residues. Looked up from germline, CDR1 is SGHTA and CDR2 is FQGNSA. The CDR3 nucleotides read TGTGCCAGCAGCTTAGGGGCCCTGAGTGGTTCACCCCTCCACTTT. Translated: CASSLGALSGSPLHF.